This TCR beta chain was sequenced during a study of blood T cell repertoires in COVID-19. Across the whole study: Samples of COVID-19 (acute and convalescent) were obtained from the United States, Italy and Spain.

Libraries were prepared by immunoSEQ multiplex PCR; TCRdb keeps only in-frame clonotypes and omits some of them. The table lists over 30,000 clones, more than 70% of them singletons, with 16% in the top ten. The V end lost 8 bases, the J end lost 4 bases, and 18 bases lay between the germline ends. This CDR3 contains 15 residues. CDR1 is MNHEY, CDR2 SVGAGI, per germline. This TCR was sampled from a human donor in a cohort sampled during active COVID-19. Sequenced material: peripheral blood. The chain combines TRBV6-5 with TRBJ1-5; no firm D call. The CDR3 spells CASWERGRRNQPQHF. In nucleotides, the CDR3 is TGTGCCAGCTGGGAACGAGGGAGGCGGAATCAGCCCCAGCATTTT.